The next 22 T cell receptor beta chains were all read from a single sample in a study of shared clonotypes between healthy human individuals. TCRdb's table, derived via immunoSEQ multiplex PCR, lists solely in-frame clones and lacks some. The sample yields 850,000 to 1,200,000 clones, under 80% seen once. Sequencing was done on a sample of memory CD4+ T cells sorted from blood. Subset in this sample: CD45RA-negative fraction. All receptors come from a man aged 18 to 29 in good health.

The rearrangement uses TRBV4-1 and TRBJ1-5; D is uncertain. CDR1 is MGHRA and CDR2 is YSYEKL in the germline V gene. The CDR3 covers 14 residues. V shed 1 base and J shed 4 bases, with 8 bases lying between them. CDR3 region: CASSQVEYNQPQHF. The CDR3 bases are TGCGCCAGCAGCCAAGTAGAGTATAATCAGCCCCAGCATTTT.

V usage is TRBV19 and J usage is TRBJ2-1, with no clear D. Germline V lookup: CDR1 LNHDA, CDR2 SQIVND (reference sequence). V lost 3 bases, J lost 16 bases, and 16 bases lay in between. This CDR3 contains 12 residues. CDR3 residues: CASSMMVTRLFF. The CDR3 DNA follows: TGTGCCAGTAGTATGATGGTAACCCGGCTTTTCTTC.

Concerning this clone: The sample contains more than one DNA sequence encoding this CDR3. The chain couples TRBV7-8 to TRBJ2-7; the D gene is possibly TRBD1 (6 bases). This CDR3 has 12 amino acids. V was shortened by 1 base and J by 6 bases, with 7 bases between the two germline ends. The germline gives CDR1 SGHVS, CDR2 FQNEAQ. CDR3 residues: CASSLDRVEQYF. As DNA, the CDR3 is TGTGCCAGCAGCTTAGACAGGGTCGAGCAGTACTTC.

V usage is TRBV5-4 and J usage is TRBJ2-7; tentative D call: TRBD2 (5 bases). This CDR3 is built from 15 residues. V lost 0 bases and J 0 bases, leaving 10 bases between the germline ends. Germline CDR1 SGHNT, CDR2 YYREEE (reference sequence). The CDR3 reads CASSLEADSSYEQYF. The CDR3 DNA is TGTGCCAGCAGCTTGGAAGCGGATAGCTCCTACGAGCAGTACTTC.

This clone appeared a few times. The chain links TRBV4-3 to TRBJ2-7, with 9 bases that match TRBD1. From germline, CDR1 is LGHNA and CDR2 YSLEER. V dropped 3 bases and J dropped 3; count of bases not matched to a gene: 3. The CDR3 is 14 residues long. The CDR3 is CASSHSTGGYEQYF. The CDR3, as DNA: TGCGCCAGCAGCCACTCGACAGGGGGCTACGAGCAGTACTTC.

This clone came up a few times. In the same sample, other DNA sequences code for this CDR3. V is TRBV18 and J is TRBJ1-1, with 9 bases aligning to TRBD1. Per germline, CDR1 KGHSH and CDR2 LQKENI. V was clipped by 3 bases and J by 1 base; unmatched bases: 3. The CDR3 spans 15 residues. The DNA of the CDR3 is TGTGCCAGCTCACCGAAACAGGGGGCGAACACTGAAGCTTTCTTT. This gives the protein CASSPKQGANTEAFF.

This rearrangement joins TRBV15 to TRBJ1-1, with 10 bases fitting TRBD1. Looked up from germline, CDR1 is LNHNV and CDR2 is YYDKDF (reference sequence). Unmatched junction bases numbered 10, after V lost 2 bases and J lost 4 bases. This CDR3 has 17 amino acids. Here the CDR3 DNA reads TGTGCCACCAGCAGACAATTATTCCGGGACAGGGGCACTGAAGCTTTCTTT. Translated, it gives CATSRQLFRDRGTEAFF.

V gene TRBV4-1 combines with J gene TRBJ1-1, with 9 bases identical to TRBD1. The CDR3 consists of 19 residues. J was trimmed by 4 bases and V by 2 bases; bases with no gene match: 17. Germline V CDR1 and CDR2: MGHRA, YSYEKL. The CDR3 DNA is TGCGCCAGCAGCCAACCCCCCGGGACAGGGCGGATGTTGGGCACTGAAGCTTTCTTT. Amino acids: CASSQPPGTGRMLGTEAFF.

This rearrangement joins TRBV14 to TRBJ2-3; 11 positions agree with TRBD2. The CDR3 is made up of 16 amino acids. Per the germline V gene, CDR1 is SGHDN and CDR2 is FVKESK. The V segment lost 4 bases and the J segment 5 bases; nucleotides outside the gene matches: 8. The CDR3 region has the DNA TGTGCCAGCAGCCGCTTCACCGGGACTAGCGGAGATACGCAGTATTTT. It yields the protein CASSRFTGTSGDTQYF.

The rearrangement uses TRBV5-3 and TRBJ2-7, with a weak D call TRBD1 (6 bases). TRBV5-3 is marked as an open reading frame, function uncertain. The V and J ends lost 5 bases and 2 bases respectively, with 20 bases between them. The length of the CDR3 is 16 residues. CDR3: CARRYRDTHLPYEQYF. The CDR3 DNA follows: TGTGCCAGAAGGTACCGGGACACACACCTACCCTACGAGCAGTACTTC.

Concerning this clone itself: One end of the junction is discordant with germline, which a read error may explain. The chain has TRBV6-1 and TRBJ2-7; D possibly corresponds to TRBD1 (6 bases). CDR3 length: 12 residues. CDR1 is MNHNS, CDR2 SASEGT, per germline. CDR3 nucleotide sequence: TGTGCCAGCAGTGAAGAGCGCACAGGGCGAGACTTC. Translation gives CASSEERTGRDF.

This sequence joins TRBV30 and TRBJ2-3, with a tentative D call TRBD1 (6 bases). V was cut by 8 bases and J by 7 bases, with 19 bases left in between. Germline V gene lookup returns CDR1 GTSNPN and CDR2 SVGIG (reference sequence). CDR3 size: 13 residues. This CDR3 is CARRRPGVNTQYF. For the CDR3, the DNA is TGTGCCCGAAGGAGGCCAGGGGTGAATACGCAGTATTTT.

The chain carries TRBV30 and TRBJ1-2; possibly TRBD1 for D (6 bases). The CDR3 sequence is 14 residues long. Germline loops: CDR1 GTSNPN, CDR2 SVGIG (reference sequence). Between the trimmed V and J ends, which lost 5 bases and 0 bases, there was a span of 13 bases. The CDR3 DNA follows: TGTGCCTGGGATGGGGACACCGCTAACTATGGCTACACCTTC. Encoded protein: CAWDGDTANYGYTF.

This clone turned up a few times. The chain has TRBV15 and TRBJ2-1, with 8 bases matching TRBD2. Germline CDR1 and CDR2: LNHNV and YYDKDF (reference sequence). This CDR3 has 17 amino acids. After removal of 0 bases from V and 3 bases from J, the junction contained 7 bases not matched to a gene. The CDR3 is CATSRDVRGGHYNEQFF. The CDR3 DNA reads TGTGCCACCAGCAGAGATGTTCGCGGGGGGCACTACAATGAGCAGTTCTTC.

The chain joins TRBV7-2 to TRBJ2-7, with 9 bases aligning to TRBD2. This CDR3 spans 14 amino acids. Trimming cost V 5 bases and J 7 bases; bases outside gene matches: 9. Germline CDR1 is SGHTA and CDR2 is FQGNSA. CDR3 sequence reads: CASSPLAGRREQYF. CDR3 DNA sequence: TGTGCCAGCAGCCCCCTAGCGGGACGAAGAGAGCAGTACTTC.

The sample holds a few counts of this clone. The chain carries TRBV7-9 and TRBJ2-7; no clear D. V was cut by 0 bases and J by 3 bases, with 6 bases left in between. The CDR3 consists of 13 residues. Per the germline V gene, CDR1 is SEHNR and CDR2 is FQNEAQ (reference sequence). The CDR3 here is CASSLASSYEQYF. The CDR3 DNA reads TGTGCCAGCAGCTTAGCGTCTAGCTACGAGCAGTACTTC.

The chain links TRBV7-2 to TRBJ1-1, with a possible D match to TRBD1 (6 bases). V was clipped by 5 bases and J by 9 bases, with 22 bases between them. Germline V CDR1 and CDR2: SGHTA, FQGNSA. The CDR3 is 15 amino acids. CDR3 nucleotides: TGTGCCAGCAGCCAACAAAACAGGGAGCTTGTCCAAGCTTTCTTT. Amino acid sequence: CASSQQNRELVQAFF.

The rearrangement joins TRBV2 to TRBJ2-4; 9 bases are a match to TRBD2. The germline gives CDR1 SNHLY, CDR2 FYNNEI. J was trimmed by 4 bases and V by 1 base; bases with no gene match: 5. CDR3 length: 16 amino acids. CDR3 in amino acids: CASSEGASGEKNIQYF. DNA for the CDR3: TGTGCCAGCAGTGAAGGGGCTAGCGGGGAAAAAAACATTCAGTACTTC.

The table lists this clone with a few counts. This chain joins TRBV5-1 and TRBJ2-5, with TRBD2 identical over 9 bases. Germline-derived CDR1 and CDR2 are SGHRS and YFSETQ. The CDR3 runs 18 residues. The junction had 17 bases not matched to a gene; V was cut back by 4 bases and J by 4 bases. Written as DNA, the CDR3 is TGCGCCAGCAGCCCCCTCCCGCGCGGCGGGGGGGCGCGAGAGACCCAGTACTTC. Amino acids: CASSPLPRGGGARETQYF.

The CDR3 is CASSLGGTGTLQTF. In DNA form, the CDR3 reads TGTGCCAGCAGCTTAGGCGGGACAGGCACACTACAGACCTTC. V usage is TRBV7-9 and J usage is TRBJ1-2, with 8 bases matching TRBD1. This CDR3 has 14 amino acids. V lost 1 base to trimming and J lost 14 bases; unmatched junction nucleotides: 12. CDR1 and CDR2 from the germline V gene are SEHNR and FQNEAQ (reference sequence). The full variable domain, rest sourced from reference TRBV7-9 and TRBJ1-2, is DTGVSQNPRHKITKRGQNVTFRCDPISEHNRLYWYRQTLGQGPEFLTYFQNEAQLEKSRLLSDRFSAERPKGSFSTLEIQRTEQGDSAMYLCASSLGGTGTLQTFGSGTRLTVV.

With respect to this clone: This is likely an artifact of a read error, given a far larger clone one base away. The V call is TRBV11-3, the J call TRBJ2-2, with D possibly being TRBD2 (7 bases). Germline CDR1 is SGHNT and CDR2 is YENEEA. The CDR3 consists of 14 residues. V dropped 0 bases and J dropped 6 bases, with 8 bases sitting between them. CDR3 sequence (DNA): TGTGCCAGCAGCTTAGACGGGGGGCCCGGGGAGCTGTTTTTT. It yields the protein CASSLDGGPGELFF.

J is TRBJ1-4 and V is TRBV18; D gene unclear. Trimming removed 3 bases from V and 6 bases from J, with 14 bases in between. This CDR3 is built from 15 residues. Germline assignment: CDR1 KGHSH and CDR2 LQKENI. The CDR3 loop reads CASSPLPNLDEKLFF. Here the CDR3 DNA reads TGTGCCAGCTCACCGCTCCCCAACCTGGATGAAAAACTGTTTTTT.